One and the same sample provided the 18 T cell receptor beta chains below, sequenced in a study of blood T cell repertoires in COVID-19. Clones were sequenced by immunoSEQ multiplex PCR, and TCRdb holds only the in-frame ones, with some missing. The table has about 330,000 clones, roughly 87% seen once. Sequencing used PBMCs or T cells enriched from blood (not recorded which). These receptors all stem from a woman aged 25-40 years who had recovered from COVID-19.

The chain links TRBV19 to TRBJ1-5, with 12 bases that match TRBD1. Germline V gene data show CDR1 as LNHDA and CDR2 as SQIVND (reference sequence). This CDR3 has 14 residues. The J segment lost 7 bases and the V segment lost 6 bases, leaving 4 bases of the junction unmatched. In DNA form, the CDR3 reads TGTGCCAGTAGACCGGGACAGGGGGCGCAGCCCCAGCATTTT. Translation gives CASRPGQGAQPQHF.

The rearrangement joins TRBV29-1 to TRBJ2-2, with D perhaps matching TRBD2 (6 bases). CDR3 size: 14 residues. Trimming took 5 bases from V and 5 from J, leaving 15 bases between them. Looked up from germline, CDR1 is SQVTM and CDR2 is ANQGSEA. The DNA of the CDR3 is TGCAGCGTTCCAGGCACCGCGGGGACCGGGGAGCTGTTTTTT. This gives the protein CSVPGTAGTGELFF.

This chain joins TRBV15 and TRBJ2-4; tentative D call: TRBD1 (5 bases). The V and J ends lost 0 bases and 15 bases respectively, with 15 bases between them. Germline V CDR1 and CDR2: LNHNV, YYDKDF (reference sequence). The CDR3 is 13 amino acids. The CDR3 region is CATSRDRRGVRYF. The CDR3, as DNA: TGTGCCACCAGCAGAGATCGTAGGGGCGTGCGGTACTTC.

The J gene is TRBJ1-5, the V gene TRBV2, with 7 nucleotides matching TRBD1. Losses at the gene ends were 6 bases for V and 5 bases for J; bases not matched to a gene: 10. The germline CDR1 and CDR2 sequences are SNHLY and FYNNEI. The CDR3 is 15 residues long. The CDR3 region has the DNA TGTGCCAGCAGCGCCGGGACAGCCCCTCATCAGCCCCAGCATTTT. Protein product: CASSAGTAPHQPQHF.

The chain is built from TRBV11-1 and TRBJ2-7; 8 bases are shared with TRBD1. CDR1 and CDR2 from the germline V gene are SGHAT and FQDESV (reference sequence). The CDR3 is 16 amino acids. The J segment lost 5 bases and the V segment lost 1 base, leaving 10 bases of the junction unmatched. The CDR3 DNA sequence: TGTGCCAGCAGCTTAGTCATGGACAGGGAAGGCGACGAGCAGTACTTC. It translates to CASSLVMDREGDEQYF.

The chain has TRBV18 and TRBJ2-7; the match to TRBD1 covers 7 bases. The CDR3 totals 15 residues. Looked up from germline, CDR1 is KGHSH and CDR2 is LQKENI. V gave up 1 base and J gave up 3 bases; unmatched junction bases: 6. DNA for the CDR3: TGTGCCAGCTCACCACGAACAGGGGTCCTCTACGAGCAGTACTTC. Its translation is CASSPRTGVLYEQYF.

The gene calls are TRBV7-8 and TRBJ1-6, with D unclear. V was shortened by 1 base and J by 13 bases, with 11 bases between the two germline ends. The CDR3 extends over 13 amino acids. CDR1 and CDR2 (germline): SGHVS, FQNEAQ. The CDR3: CASSLGGGYPLHF. The CDR3 nucleotides are TGTGCCAGCAGCTTAGGCGGAGGTTACCCCCTCCACTTT. Looking up the rest from reference TRBV7-8 and TRBJ1-6 gives the full variable domain: GAGVSQSPRYKVAKRGQDVALRCDPISGHVSLFWYQQALGQGPEFLTYFQNEAQLDKSGLPSDRFFAERPEGSVSTLKIQRTQQEDSAVYLCASSLGGGYPLHFGNGTRLTVT.

This chain connects TRBV5-4 to TRBJ1-4; no firm D call. This CDR3 has 14 amino acids. V lost 2 bases and J 7 bases, leaving 12 bases between the germline ends. The V gene's germline CDR1 is SGHNT and CDR2 YYREEE (reference sequence). CDR3 residues: CASSLGQAGEKLFF. The CDR3 nucleotides are TGTGCCAGCAGCTTAGGTCAGGCCGGTGAAAAACTGTTTTTT.

The chain employs TRBV24-1 and TRBJ2-2; 7 bases match TRBD2. CDR1 is KGHDR and CDR2 is SFDVKD in the germline V gene. The CDR3 loop spans 16 amino acids. J was trimmed by 1 base and V by 2 bases; bases with no gene match: 3. As DNA, the CDR3 is TGTGCCACCAGTGATTCAGCGGGGATGAACACCGGGGAGCTGTTTTTT. Residues: CATSDSAGMNTGELFF.

The chain joins TRBV4-1 to TRBJ1-4; D is undetermined. The germline V gene encodes CDR1 MGHRA and CDR2 YSYEKL. There are 14 residues in the CDR3. V was cut by 1 base and J by 2 bases, with 5 bases left in between. The CDR3: CASSQGPTNEKLFF. For the CDR3, the DNA is TGCGCCAGCAGCCAAGGGCCGACTAATGAAAAACTGTTTTTT.

The J gene is TRBJ1-5, the V gene TRBV21-1; the table's D gene call, TRBD1, was not cross checked with the DNA. TRBV21-1 is marked as a pseudogene. This CDR3 region has 17 residues. CDR3 coding DNA: TGTGCCAGCAGTAGAGGACAGAAACCTTATAGCAATCAGCCCCAGCATTTT. Protein: CASSRGQKPYSNQPQHF.

J is TRBJ1-2 and V is TRBV12-3 or TRBV12-4; a weak D match, TRBD1 (5 bases). This CDR3 is built from 12 residues. V gave up 7 bases and J gave up 10 bases, with 16 bases separating them. Written as DNA, the CDR3 is TGTGCCAGCACCTCGATGGGGGGGGTCTACACCTTC. It translates to CASTSMGGVYTF.

The rearrangement uses TRBV6-2 or TRBV6-3 and TRBJ2-2; TRBD2 might be the D (6 bases). In germline, CDR1 is MNHEY, CDR2 SVGEGT. Trimming took off 2 bases at V and 5 bases at J, with 12 bases between the two ends. CDR3 length: 15 residues. The CDR3 loop is CASSYRPEGTGELFF. As DNA, the CDR3 is TGTGCCAGCAGTTACCGACCGGAGGGAACCGGGGAGCTGTTTTTT.

The V gene is TRBV3-1 (or the pseudogene TRBV3-2), the J gene TRBJ2-3; no firm D call. The CDR3 sequence is 15 residues long. With 4 bases removed from V and 5 bases from J, the gap between germline ends came to 16 bases. Germline lookup yields CDR1 LGHDT and CDR2 YNNKEL (reference sequence). The CDR3 DNA reads as TGTGCCAGCAGCCCTAGACTGGGTTCGGGAGATACGCAGTATTTT. Amino acids: CASSPRLGSGDTQYF.

This chain uses TRBV5-6 with TRBJ1-2; 9 bases map to TRBD1. Unmatched junction bases numbered 5, after V lost 3 bases and J lost 8 bases. There are 13 residues in the CDR3. Germline V gives CDR1 SGHDT, CDR2 YYEEEE. The CDR3 reads CASSWKDRGGYTF. The CDR3 coding sequence is TGTGCCAGCAGCTGGAAGGACAGGGGAGGCTACACCTTC.

The V call is TRBV19, the J call TRBJ1-5, with 8 bases fitting TRBD1. V lost 7 bases to trimming and J lost 8 bases; unmatched junction nucleotides: 4. Looked up from germline, CDR1 is LNHDA and CDR2 is SQIVND (reference sequence). CDR3 size: 12 residues. The CDR3 coding sequence is TGTGCCAGTAATTACAGGGGGAAGCCCCAGCATTTT. Its protein is CASNYRGKPQHF.

The chain joins TRBV30 to TRBJ1-2; D call uncertain. CDR1 is GTSNPN and CDR2 is SVGIG in the germline V gene (reference sequence). This CDR3 contains 12 residues. Trimming stripped 5 bases from V and 1 base from J, with 8 bases between. CDR3 in amino acids: CAWLGLNYGYTF. The CDR3 coding sequence is TGTGCCTGGCTGGGCCTTAACTATGGCTACACCTTC.

In this sample, this clone turned up a few times. The chain is built from TRBV30 and TRBJ1-6; D call uncertain. Trimming shortened V by 6 bases and J by 11 bases, and 17 bases separated the two germline ends. This CDR3 contains 13 residues. Germline V gene data show CDR1 as GTSNPN and CDR2 as SVGIG (reference sequence). The CDR3 region has the DNA TGTGCCTGCTCCCGGGTACCCGGGACACCCCTCCACTTT. Its protein product is CACSRVPGTPLHF.